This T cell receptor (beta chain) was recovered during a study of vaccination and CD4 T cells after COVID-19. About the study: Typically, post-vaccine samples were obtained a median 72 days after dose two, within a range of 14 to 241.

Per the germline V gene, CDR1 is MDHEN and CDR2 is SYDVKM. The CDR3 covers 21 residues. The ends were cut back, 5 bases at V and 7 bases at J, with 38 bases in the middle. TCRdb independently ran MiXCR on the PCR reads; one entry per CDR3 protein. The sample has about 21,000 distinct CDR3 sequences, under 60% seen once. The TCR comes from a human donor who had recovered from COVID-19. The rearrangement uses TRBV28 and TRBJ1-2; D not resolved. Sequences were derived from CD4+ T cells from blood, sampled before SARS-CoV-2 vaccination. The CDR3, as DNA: TGTGCCAGCAGTCCCCGGTATTTGGTGAGAGAGAGAAGAGTCCCAAATCCTGGCTACACCTTC. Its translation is CASSPRYLVRERRVPNPGYTF.